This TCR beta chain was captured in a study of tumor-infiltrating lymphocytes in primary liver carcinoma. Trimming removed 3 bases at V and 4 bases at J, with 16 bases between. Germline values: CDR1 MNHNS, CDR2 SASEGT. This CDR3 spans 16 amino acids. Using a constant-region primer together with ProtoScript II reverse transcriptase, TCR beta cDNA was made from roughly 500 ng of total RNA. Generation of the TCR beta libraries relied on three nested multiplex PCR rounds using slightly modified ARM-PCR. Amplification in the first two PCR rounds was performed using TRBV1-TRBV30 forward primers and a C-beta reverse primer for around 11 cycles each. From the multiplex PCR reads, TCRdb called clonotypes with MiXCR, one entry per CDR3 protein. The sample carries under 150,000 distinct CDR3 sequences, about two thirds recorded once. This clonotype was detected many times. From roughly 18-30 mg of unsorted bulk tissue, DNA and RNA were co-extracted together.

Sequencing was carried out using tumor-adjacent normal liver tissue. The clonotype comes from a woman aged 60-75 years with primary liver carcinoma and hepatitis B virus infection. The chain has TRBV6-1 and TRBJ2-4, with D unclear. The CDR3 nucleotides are TGTGCCAGCAGTGATAGGGCTGGGCGTAGGAAAAACATTCAGTACTTC. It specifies CASSDRAGRRKNIQYF.